This entry describes one T cell receptor beta chain. The data were taken from a study of technical replicates of blood from a few donors. Method: immunoSEQ multiplex PCR; TCRdb's copy keeps in-frame clones and lacks some. The sample lists some 94,000 clones, almost 97% seen once, with 0.36% in the top ten. This TCR was sampled from a human donor in good health. The specimen sequenced was T cells isolated from PBMCs.

CDR3 in DNA: TGTGCCAGCAGTCCCGGGGACAGGGAGGTAAACGAGCAGTACTTC. Its protein product is CASSPGDREVNEQYF. V is TRBV27 and J is TRBJ2-7, with 9 bases aligning to TRBD1. This CDR3 is built from 15 residues. V shed 5 bases, J shed 5 bases, and the junction held 10 bases outside the gene matches. In germline, CDR1 is MNHEY, CDR2 SMNVEV (reference sequence).